One sample yielded the 25 T cell receptor beta chains listed below, sequenced in a study of blood T cell repertoires in COVID-19. The method was immunoSEQ multiplex PCR; TCRdb's version includes in-frame clones alone and lacks a portion of them. The repertoire consists of about 100,000 clones, with approximately 86% occurring once and the leading ten covering around 5%. Sequenced: peripheral blood. The receptors were gathered from a human donor in a cohort sampled during active COVID-19.

This clone was seen more than once but under ten times. J is TRBJ1-1 and V is TRBV18; TRBD1 matches 7 bases. The CDR3 has 15 amino acids. The V and J ends lost 3 bases and 1 base, in that order; junction bases with no gene match: 5. Germline V lookup: CDR1 KGHSH, CDR2 LQKENI. DNA of the CDR3: TGTGCCAGCTCACCCGTAGGGGGCTGGAACACTGAAGCTTTCTTT. This gives the protein CASSPVGGWNTEAFF.

On this clone: Within the sample, other DNA sequences also encode this same CDR3. V gene TRBV6-2 or TRBV6-3 combines with J gene TRBJ1-1, with 8 bases that match TRBD1. The germline gives CDR1 MNHEY, CDR2 SVGEGT. V trimming: 2 bases; J trimming: 4 bases; junction bases outside the gene matches: 6. This CDR3 region has 15 residues. The CDR3 sequence is CASSYRGQGVTEAFF. The CDR3, as DNA: TGTGCCAGCAGTTACCGAGGACAGGGAGTCACTGAAGCTTTCTTT.

The chain employs TRBV2 and TRBJ1-1, with D perhaps TRBD1 (6 bases). CDR1 SNHLY and CDR2 FYNNEI come from the germline V gene. The V end was cut by 9 bases, the J end by 2 bases, with 13 bases between. The CDR3 totals 13 residues. DNA of the CDR3: TGTGCCAGTGCAGACAGGCCCAACACTGAAGCTTTCTTT. Encoded protein: CASADRPNTEAFF. Combining the CDR3 with reference TRBV2 and TRBJ1-1 gives the whole variable domain EPEVTQTPSHQVTQMGQEVILRCVPISNHLYFYWYRQILGQKVEFLVSFYNNEISEKSEIFDDQFSVERPDGSNFTLKIRSTKLEDSAMYFCASADRPNTEAFFGQGTRLTVV.

This chain joins TRBV5-1 and TRBJ1-1; D is possibly TRBD1 (5 bases). Trimming removed 2 bases from V and 1 base from J, with 12 bases in between. The CDR3 consists of 15 residues. The germline V gene has CDR1 SGHRS and CDR2 YFSETQ. CDR3 DNA sequence: TGCGCCAGCAGCTTTCACGGGGGACGGAACACTGAAGCTTTCTTT. Translated, it gives CASSFHGGRNTEAFF.

The chain employs TRBV15 and TRBJ2-7, with 11 bases identical to TRBD2. Trimming cost V 5 bases and J 3 bases; bases outside gene matches: 9. CDR1 LNHNV and CDR2 YYDKDF come from the germline V gene (reference sequence). This CDR3 comprises 16 residues. In DNA, the CDR3 is TGTGCCACCAGCCCCTATGGGACTAGCGGCATCTACGAGCAGTACTTC. Translation gives CATSPYGTSGIYEQYF.

The V call is TRBV5-1, the J call TRBJ2-2; D may be TRBD2 (6 bases). CDR3 length: 15 residues. The germline gives CDR1 SGHRS, CDR2 YFSETQ. Trimming cost V 2 bases and J 1 base, with 9 bases left between them. The CDR3 DNA is TGCGCCAGCAGCTTCGGGGGTAGGAACACCGGGGAGCTGTTTTTT. Its protein product is CASSFGGRNTGELFF.

V usage is TRBV19 and J usage is TRBJ1-2, with 8 bases that match TRBD1. This CDR3 is 15 amino acids long. Trimming cost V 2 bases and J 2 bases; bases outside gene matches: 4. Germline CDR1 and CDR2: LNHDA and SQIVND (reference sequence). The CDR3: CASSIPQGANYGYTF. The CDR3, as DNA: TGTGCCAGTAGTATACCCCAGGGGGCGAACTATGGCTACACCTTC.

The chain employs TRBV28 and TRBJ1-5; 7 bases line up with TRBD1. The CDR3 spans 15 residues. Germline assignment: CDR1 MDHEN and CDR2 SYDVKM. V shed 5 bases and J 3 bases; nucleotides not matched to a gene: 7. The CDR3 here is CASSIRQGNNQPQHF. The CDR3 DNA sequence: TGTGCCAGCAGTATCCGACAGGGCAACAATCAGCCCCAGCATTTT.

The V call is TRBV9, the J call TRBJ2-1; D call uncertain. This CDR3 is built from 12 residues. Trimming left V 5 bases short and J 9 bases short, with 12 bases between. Germline CDR1 SGDLS, CDR2 YYNGEE. The CDR3 DNA reads as TGTGCCAGCAGTGAAGATCTCGGTGAGCAGTTCTTC. Protein: CASSEDLGEQFF. The full variable domain, rest sourced from reference TRBV9 and TRBJ2-1, is DSGVTQTPKHLITATGQRVTLRCSPRSGDLSVYWYQQSLDQGLQFLIQYYNGEERAKGNILERFSAQQFPDLHSELNLSSLELGDSALYFCASSEDLGEQFFGPGTRLTVL.

The J gene is TRBJ2-1, the V gene TRBV15, with D possibly TRBD1 on 6 matching bases. Germline CDR1 reads LNHNV; CDR2 reads YYDKDF (reference sequence). Trimming removed 3 bases from V and 7 bases from J, with 19 bases in between. The CDR3 loop spans 16 amino acids. CDR3: CATSRPQGMGTNEQFF. The CDR3 DNA sequence: TGTGCCACCAGCAGGCCACAGGGAATGGGTACGAATGAGCAGTTCTTC.

CDR3 sequence: CASSDLTSGKRTDTQYF. Here the CDR3 DNA reads TGTGCCAGCAGTGACCTAACTAGCGGGAAGCGCACAGATACGCAGTATTTT. The chain carries TRBV25-1 and TRBJ2-3; TRBD2 matches at 10 bases. The CDR3 spans 17 residues. Trimming at V came to 3 bases and at J to 1 base, leaving 7 bases not matched to a gene. The germline V gene encodes CDR1 MGHDK and CDR2 SYGVNS.

The rearrangement joins TRBV24-1 to TRBJ2-1, with 13 bases fitting TRBD2. The V and J ends lost 3 bases and 0 bases, in that order; junction bases with no gene match: 7. The CDR3 has 19 residues. Germline values: CDR1 KGHDR, CDR2 SFDVKD. The CDR3 protein is CATSDPILAGGSSYNEQFF. As DNA, the CDR3 is TGTGCCACCAGTGATCCCATACTAGCGGGAGGGAGCTCCTACAATGAGCAGTTCTTC.

The chain combines TRBV19 with TRBJ2-7; no reliable D call. The germline V and J ends were trimmed by 1 base and 1 base, with 5 bases remaining between them. This CDR3 is built from 13 residues. Germline CDR1 is LNHDA and CDR2 is SQIVND (reference sequence). The CDR3 sequence: CASSIALSYEQYF. CDR3 nucleotide sequence: TGTGCCAGTAGTATAGCCCTTTCCTACGAGCAGTACTTC.

The chain recombines TRBV27 with TRBJ2-3; 9 bases line up with TRBD2. CDR3 length: 14 residues. The junction had 4 bases not matched to a gene; V was cut back by 6 bases and J by 3 bases. In germline, CDR1 is MNHEY, CDR2 SMNVEV (reference sequence). The CDR3 reads CASRMAGGTDTQYF. The CDR3 bases are TGTGCCAGCAGGATGGCGGGAGGGACAGATACGCAGTATTTT.

This chain links TRBV10-3 with TRBJ2-1; 10 positions match TRBD2. J lost 5 bases, V lost 4 bases, and 8 bases had no gene match. CDR3 size: 16 residues. CDR1 and CDR2 (germline): ENHRY, SYGVKD. CDR3 coding DNA: TGTGCCATCAGTGCCAGGGTTGGGACTAGCGACAATGAGCAGTTCTTC. This gives the protein CAISARVGTSDNEQFF.

V usage is TRBV11-2 and J usage is TRBJ1-5; TRBD1 matches at 7 bases. The CDR3 has 14 residues. Germline values: CDR1 SGHAT, CDR2 FQNNGV. V shed 5 bases and J 2 bases; nucleotides not matched to a gene: 3. The CDR3 spells CASSPRGGNQPQHF. The DNA for the CDR3 is TGTGCCAGCAGCCCCAGGGGGGGCAATCAGCCCCAGCATTTT. Filled out from reference TRBV11-2 and TRBJ1-5, the complete variable domain reads EAGVAQSPRYKIIEKRQSVAFWCNPISGHATLYWYQQILGQGPKLLIQFQNNGVVDDSQLPKDRFSAERLKGVDSTLKIQPAKLEDSAVYLCASSPRGGNQPQHFGDGTRLSIL.

CDR3: CASSLDLRGQEIFF. The CDR3 DNA reads TGTGCCAGCAGCTTAGATCTGAGAGGACAGGAGATTTTCTTC. V usage is TRBV11-3 and J usage is TRBJ2-1; 7 bases line up with TRBD1. The V gene's germline CDR1 is SGHNT and CDR2 YENEEA. J lost 16 bases, V lost 0 bases, and 12 bases had no gene match. This CDR3 is built from 14 residues.

The chain uses TRBV19 and TRBJ1-1, with 7 nucleotides matching TRBD1. V shed 5 bases and J 7 bases; nucleotides not matched to a gene: 10. Germline lookup yields CDR1 LNHDA and CDR2 SQIVND (reference sequence). This CDR3 spans 14 amino acids. The DNA for the CDR3 is TGTGCCAGTAGTCAAATCCAGGGGGTTGATGAAGCTTTCTTT. It specifies CASSQIQGVDEAFF.

This chain uses TRBV28 with TRBJ2-7; TRBD1 aligns across 10 bases. Germline trimming cut 5 bases from V and 3 bases from J; bases unmatched to any gene: 10. CDR3 length: 16 amino acids. Germline V gives CDR1 MDHEN, CDR2 SYDVKM. The CDR3 region is CASSASGTGVNYEQYF. In DNA form, the CDR3 reads TGTGCCAGCAGTGCCTCCGGGACAGGGGTGAACTACGAGCAGTACTTC.

This clone was seen once. This chain connects TRBV6-1 to TRBJ2-1; 12 bases match TRBD2. The CDR3 sequence is 15 residues long. J gave up 7 bases and V 3 bases, and 4 bases lay outside the gene matches. CDR1 is MNHNS, CDR2 SASEGT, per germline. Here the CDR3 reads CASSEGLAGTNEQFF. DNA of the CDR3: TGTGCCAGCAGTGAGGGACTAGCGGGCACTAATGAGCAGTTCTTC.

V gene TRBV19 combines with J gene TRBJ2-7; a possible D gene is TRBD1 (6 bases). The CDR3 has 15 residues. Germline V gives CDR1 LNHDA, CDR2 SQIVND (reference sequence). V was pared by 6 bases and J by 0 bases, with 15 bases between. The CDR3 region is CASSPMTGTSYEQYF. CDR3 DNA sequence: TGTGCCAGTAGCCCTATGACAGGCACCTCCTACGAGCAGTACTTC.

The rearrangement uses TRBV13 and TRBJ2-2, with a tentative D call TRBD2 (5 bases). This CDR3 comprises 15 residues. Germline V gives CDR1 PRHDT, CDR2 FYEKMQ (reference sequence). V was pared by 3 bases and J by 2 bases, with 10 bases between. CDR3 residues: CASSLFGVNTGELFF. The CDR3 coding sequence is TGTGCCAGCAGCTTGTTCGGGGTAAACACCGGGGAGCTGTTTTTT.

The V and J genes are TRBV3-1 (or the pseudogene TRBV3-2) and TRBJ1-3; D is unclear. Germline V gives CDR1 LGHDT, CDR2 YNNKEL (reference sequence). The CDR3 has 16 residues. V was pared by 0 bases and J by 4 bases, with 13 bases between. The CDR3: CASSQEAGNYGNTIYF. Written as DNA, the CDR3 is TGTGCCAGCAGCCAAGAGGCGGGTAATTACGGAAACACCATATATTTT.

The chain links TRBV6-6 to TRBJ2-1; TRBD2 agrees at 14 bases. The CDR3 sequence is 16 residues long. Germline CDR1 and CDR2: MNHNY and SVGAGI (reference sequence). With V trimmed by 6 bases and J by 3 bases, 4 bases remained unmatched. The CDR3 DNA reads as TGTGCCAGCAGCCGGGGACTAGCGGGAGTCTACAATGAGCAGTTCTTC. Translation gives CASSRGLAGVYNEQFF.

This chain uses TRBV30 with TRBJ2-2, with D possibly TRBD1 on 5 matching bases. V was shortened by 8 bases and J by 6 bases, with 10 bases between the two germline ends. The germline V gene has CDR1 GTSNPN and CDR2 SVGIG (reference sequence). The CDR3 is 11 residues long. CDR3 in DNA: TGTGCCCTTCAGGGTTCCGGGGAGCTGTTTTTT. This translates into CALQGSGELFF.